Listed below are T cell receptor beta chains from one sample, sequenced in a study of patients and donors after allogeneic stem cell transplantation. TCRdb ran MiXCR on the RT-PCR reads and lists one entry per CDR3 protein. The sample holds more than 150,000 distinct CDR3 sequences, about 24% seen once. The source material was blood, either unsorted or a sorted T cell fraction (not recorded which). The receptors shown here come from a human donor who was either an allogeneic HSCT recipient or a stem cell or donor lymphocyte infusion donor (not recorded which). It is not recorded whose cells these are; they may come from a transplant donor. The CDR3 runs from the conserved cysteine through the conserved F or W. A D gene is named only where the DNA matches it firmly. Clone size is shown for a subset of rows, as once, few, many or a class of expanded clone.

CDR3 DNA: TGTGCCAGCTCTTTGAGGCTCTCCTACGAGCAGTACTTC; CDR3 protein: CASSLRLSYEQYF; V gene: TRBV12-3/TRBV12-4; clone size: few; CDR3 length: 13; D gene: NA; J gene: TRBJ2-7
CDR3 DNA: TGTGCCAGCAGCTCCGGGACTACACTCTACGAGCAGTACTTC; CDR3 protein: CASSSGTTLYEQYF; V gene: TRBV13; clone size: NA; CDR3 length: 14; D gene: TRBD2; J gene: TRBJ2-7
CDR3 DNA: TGTGCCAGCACCCCCGTTTTGGCTGGCGAGCAGTACTTC; CDR3 protein: CASTPVLAGEQYF; V gene: TRBV6-5; clone size: NA; CDR3 length: 13; D gene: NA; J gene: TRBJ2-7
CDR3 DNA: TGTGCCAGCACCACTTGGTCGCCAGGATATACCTACGAGCAGTACTTC; CDR3 protein: CASTTWSPGYTYEQYF; V gene: TRBV5-6; clone size: many; CDR3 length: 16; D gene: NA; J gene: TRBJ2-7
CDR3 DNA: TGTGCCAGCAGTACCGGGACGGGTAGCAATCAGCCCCAGCATTTT; CDR3 protein: CASSTGTGSNQPQHF; V gene: TRBV12-3/TRBV12-4; clone size: NA; CDR3 length: 15; D gene: NA; J gene: TRBJ1-5
CDR3 DNA: TGTGCCAGCAGTCCTCGCCCTAGGCCCCTGAACTATGGCTACACCTTC; CDR3 protein: CASSPRPRPLNYGYTF; V gene: TRBV7-2; clone size: NA; CDR3 length: 16; D gene: NA; J gene: TRBJ1-2
CDR3 DNA: TGTGCCAGCAGTGATGGTAAGGAGGGACAGTACCCGAACACTGAAGCTTTCTTT; CDR3 protein: CASSDGKEGQYPNTEAFF; V gene: TRBV6-2/TRBV6-3; clone size: NA; CDR3 length: 18; D gene: TRBD1; J gene: TRBJ1-1
CDR3 DNA: TGTGCCAGCAGCTTAGACGGGGGACAAGATACGCAGTATTTT; CDR3 protein: CASSLDGGQDTQYF; V gene: TRBV7-9; clone size: NA; CDR3 length: 14; D gene: NA; J gene: TRBJ2-3
CDR3 DNA: TGCGCCAGCAGCCCTCTCCGGGACAAGGATTCACCCCTCCACTTT; CDR3 protein: CASSPLRDKDSPLHF; V gene: TRBV4-3; clone size: few; CDR3 length: 15; D gene: NA; J gene: TRBJ1-6
CDR3 DNA: TGTGCCAGCAGCTCTCCCCTAGCGGGAGGGAGAAGCGGGGAGCTGTTTTTT; CDR3 protein: CASSSPLAGGRSGELFF; V gene: TRBV9; clone size: few; CDR3 length: 17; D gene: TRBD2; J gene: TRBJ2-2
CDR3 DNA: TGCAGCGTTGAAAATGGGCTGACTAGCACAGATACGCAGTATTTT; CDR3 protein: CSVENGLTSTDTQYF; V gene: TRBV29-1; clone size: NA; CDR3 length: 15; D gene: NA; J gene: TRBJ2-3
CDR3 DNA: TGCGCCAGCAGCTTCGGGTCCAGGGATAAGGGCTACGAGCAGTACTTC; CDR3 protein: CASSFGSRDKGYEQYF; V gene: TRBV5-1; clone size: NA; CDR3 length: 16; D gene: NA; J gene: TRBJ2-7
CDR3 DNA: TGTGCCAGCTGTCTAGCGGGAGTGAGCTCCTACAATGAGCAGTTCTTC; CDR3 protein: CASCLAGVSSYNEQFF; V gene: TRBV3-1; clone size: NA; CDR3 length: 16; D gene: TRBD2; J gene: TRBJ2-1
CDR3 DNA: TGTGCCAGCAGCCTTGACATTAGCTCCTACAATGAGCAGTTCTTC; CDR3 protein: CASSLDISSYNEQFF; V gene: TRBV7-3; clone size: NA; CDR3 length: 15; D gene: NA; J gene: TRBJ2-1
CDR3 DNA: TGCGCCAGCAGCCAAGCCGATCAGAGCTCCTACAATGAGCAGTTCTTC; CDR3 protein: CASSQADQSSYNEQFF; V gene: TRBV4-1; clone size: few; CDR3 length: 16; D gene: NA; J gene: TRBJ2-1
CDR3 DNA: TGTGCCAGCAGCCAGGACAGGGTCACTGAAGCTTTCTTT; CDR3 protein: CASSQDRVTEAFF; V gene: TRBV7-9; clone size: many; CDR3 length: 13; D gene: TRBD1; J gene: TRBJ1-1
CDR3 DNA: TGCGCCAGCAGCCAAGACGACAGGGCAAGCTACGAGCAGTACTTC; CDR3 protein: CASSQDDRASYEQYF; V gene: TRBV4-1; clone size: NA; CDR3 length: 15; D gene: TRBD1; J gene: TRBJ2-7
CDR3 DNA: TGTGCCAGCAGTTACCGTCAGGGAAACACCATATATTTT; CDR3 protein: CASSYRQGNTIYF; V gene: TRBV6-5; clone size: NA; CDR3 length: 13; D gene: NA; J gene: TRBJ1-3
CDR3 DNA: TGCAGCGTTGAAGGGGGGCTTGGGAACTATGGCTACACCTTC; CDR3 protein: CSVEGGLGNYGYTF; V gene: TRBV29-1; clone size: NA; CDR3 length: 14; D gene: NA; J gene: TRBJ1-2
CDR3 DNA: TGTGCCAGCAGTTTCGGTTACGACCCTAAGGGGGCCTCGCCCAACACCGGGGAGCTGTTTTTT; CDR3 protein: CASSFGYDPKGASPNTGELFF; V gene: TRBV12-3/TRBV12-4; clone size: NA; CDR3 length: 21; D gene: TRBD1; J gene: TRBJ2-2
CDR3 DNA: TGTGCCATCAGTGATTGGACAGGGACGGCGCGAAAAGGGGCTTTCTTT; CDR3 protein: CAISDWTGTARKGAFF; V gene: TRBV10-3; clone size: NA; CDR3 length: 16; D gene: TRBD1; J gene: TRBJ1-1
CDR3 DNA: TGTGCCAGCAGCCAGATCGATTTAGAGACCCAGTACTTC; CDR3 protein: CASSQIDLETQYF; V gene: TRBV14; clone size: NA; CDR3 length: 13; D gene: NA; J gene: TRBJ2-5
CDR3 DNA: TGTGCCATCAGTGAGGGGGCCAATGAGCAGTTCTTC; CDR3 protein: CAISEGANEQFF; V gene: TRBV10-3; clone size: few; CDR3 length: 12; D gene: NA; J gene: TRBJ2-1
CDR3 DNA: TGTGCCATCAGTGGAGGGTTGGGAGCTTTCTTT; CDR3 protein: CAISGGLGAFF; V gene: TRBV10-3; clone size: few; CDR3 length: 11; D gene: NA; J gene: TRBJ1-1
CDR3 DNA: TGCAGCGCGATTACAGGGAGCAATCAGCCCCAGCATTTT; CDR3 protein: CSAITGSNQPQHF; V gene: TRBV29-1; clone size: few; CDR3 length: 13; D gene: NA; J gene: TRBJ1-5
CDR3 DNA: TGTGCCATCAGTGCAGGGGAGGGAAAGGGAGTCGGCGTCTACGAGCAGTACTTC; CDR3 protein: CAISAGEGKGVGVYEQYF; V gene: TRBV10-3; clone size: once; CDR3 length: 18; D gene: NA; J gene: TRBJ2-7
CDR3 DNA: TGCGCCAGCAGGTCTAGCGGGGTTCTCTCTGGGGCCAACGTCCTGACTTTC; CDR3 protein: CASRSSGVLSGANVLTF; V gene: TRBV5-1; clone size: NA; CDR3 length: 17; D gene: TRBD2; J gene: TRBJ2-6
CDR3 DNA: TGTGCCAGCAGCAGTTATGACGACACGAACACTGAAGCTTTCTTT; CDR3 protein: CASSSYDDTNTEAFF; V gene: TRBV21-1; clone size: few; CDR3 length: 15; D gene: NA; J gene: TRBJ1-1
CDR3 DNA: TGTGCCAGCAGCTTACTTGGGACGGACGAGGGTACGCAGTATTTT; CDR3 protein: CASSLLGTDEGTQYF; V gene: TRBV7-8; clone size: few; CDR3 length: 15; D gene: NA; J gene: TRBJ2-3
CDR3 DNA: TGTGCCAGTAGTCCGGCTAGCGGGAGAGGCAATGAGCAGTTCTTC; CDR3 protein: CASSPASGRGNEQFF; V gene: TRBV19; clone size: NA; CDR3 length: 15; D gene: TRBD2; J gene: TRBJ2-1
CDR3 DNA: TGTGCCAGCAGCTTCCGGGGGTACCAAGAGACCCAGTACTTC; CDR3 protein: CASSFRGYQETQYF; V gene: TRBV7-9; clone size: NA; CDR3 length: 14; D gene: NA; J gene: TRBJ2-5
CDR3 DNA: TGCAGTGCTAGAGTCTTGGGACAAAGCACCATATATTTT; CDR3 protein: CSARVLGQSTIYF; V gene: TRBV20-1; clone size: NA; CDR3 length: 13; D gene: NA; J gene: TRBJ1-3
CDR3 DNA: TGTGCCAGCAGCTTATTAAGTGGGCCCAAGGGGACCGGGGAGCTGTTTTTT; CDR3 protein: CASSLLSGPKGTGELFF; V gene: TRBV7-3; clone size: NA; CDR3 length: 17; D gene: NA; J gene: TRBJ2-2
CDR3 DNA: TGTGCCAGCACCAGAATGGGCTACAATGAGCAGTTCTTC; CDR3 protein: CASTRMGYNEQFF; V gene: TRBV12-3/TRBV12-4; clone size: few; CDR3 length: 13; D gene: NA; J gene: TRBJ2-1
CDR3 DNA: TGTGCCAGCAGTTCTCAGGACTATAATTCACCCCTCCACTTT; CDR3 protein: CASSSQDYNSPLHF; V gene: TRBV6-6; clone size: NA; CDR3 length: 14; D gene: NA; J gene: TRBJ1-6
CDR3 DNA: TGTGCCAGCAGCCCCCTGGCGGGAGTCCACAATGAGCAGTTCTTC; CDR3 protein: CASSPLAGVHNEQFF; V gene: TRBV7-9; clone size: NA; CDR3 length: 15; D gene: TRBD2; J gene: TRBJ2-1
CDR3 DNA: TGTGCCAGCAGCCCCGTCAGGGGCCAGAACACTGAAGCTTTCTTT; CDR3 protein: CASSPVRGQNTEAFF; V gene: TRBV4-2; clone size: few; CDR3 length: 15; D gene: NA; J gene: TRBJ1-1
CDR3 DNA: TGTGCCAGCAGTTTTCCGGACAGGGCGATCTACAATGAGCAGTTCTTC; CDR3 protein: CASSFPDRAIYNEQFF; V gene: TRBV12-3/TRBV12-4; clone size: few; CDR3 length: 16; D gene: TRBD1; J gene: TRBJ2-1
CDR3 DNA: TGCAGCGTTGAAGATATCCCCTCCGGTTCATACAGCTCCTACAATGAGCAGTTCTTC; CDR3 protein: CSVEDIPSGSYSSYNEQFF; V gene: TRBV29-1; clone size: few; CDR3 length: 19; D gene: NA; J gene: TRBJ2-1
CDR3 DNA: TGTGCCAGCACCCCCGGACTAGCGGGAGCCGGGGAGCTGTTTTTT; CDR3 protein: CASTPGLAGAGELFF; V gene: TRBV25-1; clone size: few; CDR3 length: 15; D gene: TRBD2; J gene: TRBJ2-2
CDR3 DNA: TGTGCCAGCAGGTTACCGGGACAGGGGGCGCGTGAGCAGTTCTTC; CDR3 protein: CASRLPGQGAREQFF; V gene: TRBV5-5; clone size: few; CDR3 length: 15; D gene: TRBD1; J gene: TRBJ2-1
CDR3 DNA: TGTGCCAGCAGCCGCTATGGAAACACTGAAGCTTTCTTT; CDR3 protein: CASSRYGNTEAFF; V gene: TRBV7-3; clone size: few; CDR3 length: 13; D gene: NA; J gene: TRBJ1-1
CDR3 DNA: TGTGCCAGCAGCGCCACGGGACAGGGACCCCTTGGGCAGTACTTC; CDR3 protein: CASSATGQGPLGQYF; V gene: TRBV9; clone size: NA; CDR3 length: 15; D gene: TRBD1; J gene: TRBJ2-7
CDR3 DNA: TGTGCCAGCAGCCGGGGCCGGCTGGGACCTACTAACTATGGCTACACCTTC; CDR3 protein: CASSRGRLGPTNYGYTF; V gene: TRBV14; clone size: NA; CDR3 length: 17; D gene: NA; J gene: TRBJ1-2
CDR3 DNA: TGTGCCAGCAGCAGGAGCGGGGTCGGCGTCCCGAACACTGAAGCTTTCTTT; CDR3 protein: CASSRSGVGVPNTEAFF; V gene: TRBV7-9; clone size: once; CDR3 length: 17; D gene: NA; J gene: TRBJ1-1
CDR3 DNA: TGTGCCAGCAGCTTAGCGGGGACAGATACGCAGTATTTT; CDR3 protein: CASSLAGTDTQYF; V gene: TRBV12-3/TRBV12-4; clone size: NA; CDR3 length: 13; D gene: TRBD2; J gene: TRBJ2-3
CDR3 DNA: TGCGCCAGCAGCTTGTGGGAGCAGGGAAACACTGAAGCTTTCTTT; CDR3 protein: CASSLWEQGNTEAFF; V gene: TRBV5-1; clone size: NA; CDR3 length: 15; D gene: NA; J gene: TRBJ1-1
CDR3 DNA: TGTGCCATCAGCACAGGGGGAACTGAAGCTTTCTTT; CDR3 protein: CAISTGGTEAFF; V gene: TRBV10-3; clone size: many; CDR3 length: 12; D gene: TRBD1; J gene: TRBJ1-1
CDR3 DNA: TGCAGTGCTAGAAGCCTCGACAGGGTGGACGCTTTCTTT; CDR3 protein: CSARSLDRVDAFF; V gene: TRBV20-1; clone size: many; CDR3 length: 13; D gene: TRBD1; J gene: TRBJ1-1
CDR3 DNA: TGTGCCAGCACGGGAGCCGAGGACTATGGCTACACCTTC; CDR3 protein: CASTGAEDYGYTF; V gene: TRBV9; clone size: NA; CDR3 length: 13; D gene: NA; J gene: TRBJ1-2
CDR3 DNA: TGTGCCAGCAGCCCCGGATATCAGAACACTGAAGCTTTCTTT; CDR3 protein: CASSPGYQNTEAFF; V gene: TRBV7-9; clone size: few; CDR3 length: 14; D gene: NA; J gene: TRBJ1-1
CDR3 DNA: TGTGCCAGCAGCTTCCCGCGGCTAGCGGGGAGAAATGAGCAGTTCTTC; CDR3 protein: CASSFPRLAGRNEQFF; V gene: TRBV7-9; clone size: few; CDR3 length: 16; D gene: TRBD2; J gene: TRBJ2-1
CDR3 DNA: TGTGCCAGCAGCCCCTTTGCGGTGAACACTGAAGCTTTCTTT; CDR3 protein: CASSPFAVNTEAFF; V gene: TRBV11-2; clone size: NA; CDR3 length: 14; D gene: NA; J gene: TRBJ1-1
CDR3 DNA: TGTGCCAGCCTTTCCGGGACTGTGAACACCGGGGAGCTGTTTTTT; CDR3 protein: CASLSGTVNTGELFF; V gene: TRBV2; clone size: NA; CDR3 length: 15; D gene: NA; J gene: TRBJ2-2
CDR3 DNA: TGTGCCATAAAGACTAGCGGATCGGAGACCCAGTACTTC; CDR3 protein: CAIKTSGSETQYF; V gene: TRBV10-3; clone size: few; CDR3 length: 13; D gene: TRBD2; J gene: TRBJ2-5
CDR3 DNA: TGCAGCGGGGGACAAGGACTAACCTACGAGCAGTACTTC; CDR3 protein: CSGGQGLTYEQYF; V gene: TRBV29-1; clone size: NA; CDR3 length: 13; D gene: NA; J gene: TRBJ2-7
CDR3 DNA: TGTGCCAGTTGTTCAGGGGGGGATAATTCACCCCTCCACTTT; CDR3 protein: CASCSGGDNSPLHF; V gene: TRBV28; clone size: few; CDR3 length: 14; D gene: TRBD1; J gene: TRBJ1-6
CDR3 DNA: TGTGCCAGCAGCCCAACTTCCCCCGGCCGGGGGAGGCGGGATACGCAGTATTTT; CDR3 protein: CASSPTSPGRGRRDTQYF; V gene: TRBV11-2; clone size: NA; CDR3 length: 18; D gene: NA; J gene: TRBJ2-3
CDR3 DNA: TGTGCCAGCAGCCAAGGGGACAGGCGATACGAGCAGTACTTC; CDR3 protein: CASSQGDRRYEQYF; V gene: TRBV3-1; clone size: few; CDR3 length: 14; D gene: TRBD1; J gene: TRBJ2-7
CDR3 DNA: TGTGCCAGCAGTGTCTGGGGGGCTGAAGCTTTCTTT; CDR3 protein: CASSVWGAEAFF; V gene: TRBV27; clone size: NA; CDR3 length: 12; D gene: NA; J gene: TRBJ1-1